The 9 T cell receptor beta chains given below trace back to one sample, sequenced in a study of blood T cell repertoires in COVID-19. Sequencing was performed with immunoSEQ multiplex PCR; in TCRdb, only in-frame clones are kept and a portion is missing. The sample shows some 220,000 clones, around 83% of them seen only once. Material for sequencing was PBMCs or T cells enriched from blood (not recorded which). The receptors were sampled from a woman in her forties with acute COVID-19.

V and J are TRBV7-3 and TRBJ2-7; D is perhaps TRBD1 (5 bases). The V gene lost 5 bases and the J gene lost 7 bases, with 18 bases spanning the gap. CDR1 SGHTA and CDR2 FQGTGA come from the germline V gene. The CDR3 length is 14 residues. CDR3 DNA: TGTGCCAGCAGCCCGGCGGCTCAGGGTTCGGAGCAGTACTTC. Encoded protein: CASSPAAQGSEQYF. Based on the CDR3 plus reference TRBV7-3 and TRBJ2-7, the full variable domain is GAGVSQTPSNKVTEKGKYVELRCDPISGHTALYWYRQSLGQGPEFLIYFQGTGAADDSGLPNDRFFAVRPEGSVSTLKIQRTERGDSAVYLCASSPAAQGSEQYFGPGTRLTVT.

The J gene is TRBJ2-3, the V gene TRBV5-4, with D possibly matching TRBD1 (5 bases). The germline V gene has CDR1 SGHNT and CDR2 YYREEE (reference sequence). The CDR3 spans 15 residues. V shed 1 base and J shed 3 bases, with 12 bases lying between them. This CDR3 reads CASSLYNRKTDTQYF. CDR3 nucleotides: TGTGCCAGCAGCTTGTATAACAGGAAGACAGATACGCAGTATTTT.

V is TRBV6-1 and J is TRBJ2-3, with 7 bases identical to TRBD1. Germline V CDR1 and CDR2: MNHNS, SASEGT. The trim removed 4 bases at V and 2 bases at J, leaving 9 bases unmatched. The CDR3 sequence is 16 residues long. The CDR3 loop is CASSGLQGRVTDTQYF. The CDR3 coding sequence is TGTGCCAGCAGTGGACTACAGGGGCGAGTCACAGATACGCAGTATTTT.

This clone was seen once. The CDR3 bases are TGTGCCAGCAGTGAAGCGCTGATGGGAGGGGGGCAGTTCTTC. Its protein product is CASSEALMGGGQFF. V usage is TRBV2 and J usage is TRBJ2-1; the D gene is possibly TRBD2 (7 bases). Germline V CDR1 and CDR2: SNHLY, FYNNEI. Trimming pared 0 bases from V and 12 bases from J, leaving 15 bases between. The CDR3 totals 14 residues.

The chain links TRBV14 to TRBJ2-7, with 8 bases that match TRBD2. Germline V gene lookup returns CDR1 SGHDN and CDR2 FVKESK. The CDR3 sequence is 17 residues long. Trimming at V came to 0 bases and at J to 3 bases, leaving 10 bases not matched to a gene. The CDR3 protein is CASSQDKSGGYFYEQYF. CDR3 nucleotides: TGTGCCAGCAGCCAAGATAAGAGCGGGGGATACTTCTACGAGCAGTACTTC.

The V call is TRBV11-2, the J call TRBJ2-1; 8 nucleotides align to TRBD1. The germline CDR1 and CDR2 sequences are SGHAT and FQNNGV. After removal of 5 bases from V and 2 bases from J, the junction contained 2 bases not matched to a gene. There are 14 residues in the CDR3. Written as DNA, the CDR3 is TGTGCCAGCAGCGGGGGACAGGCCTACAATGAGCAGTTCTTC. This gives the protein CASSGGQAYNEQFF.

Written as DNA, the CDR3 is TGTGCCAGCAGTGAAGGGCAGGGGGAGCAGCCCCAGCATTTT. The encoded protein is CASSEGQGEQPQHF. The rearrangement uses TRBV6-1 and TRBJ1-5; 7 bases line up with TRBD1. Germline values: CDR1 MNHNS, CDR2 SASEGT. V shed 1 base, J shed 7 bases, and the junction held 4 bases outside the gene matches. This CDR3 contains 14 residues.

V is TRBV24-1 and J is TRBJ2-2; D may be TRBD1 (6 bases). The CDR3 sequence is 17 residues long. Trimming removed 0 bases at V and 1 base at J, with 11 bases between. The germline CDR1 and CDR2 sequences are KGHDR and SFDVKD. CDR3 sequence (DNA): TGTGCCACCAGTGATTTGGGGGGACAAGGGAACACCGGGGAGCTGTTTTTT. It codes for CATSDLGGQGNTGELFF.

The chain carries TRBV6-5 and TRBJ2-7; 10 bases are a match to TRBD1. CDR3 length equals 14 residues. Germline V gene data show CDR1 as MNHEY and CDR2 as SVGAGI. V gave up 5 bases and J gave up 7 bases; unmatched junction bases: 8. CDR3 amino acids: CASSPGQGIGEQYF. CDR3 DNA sequence: TGTGCCAGCAGTCCGGGACAGGGGATTGGAGAGCAGTACTTC.